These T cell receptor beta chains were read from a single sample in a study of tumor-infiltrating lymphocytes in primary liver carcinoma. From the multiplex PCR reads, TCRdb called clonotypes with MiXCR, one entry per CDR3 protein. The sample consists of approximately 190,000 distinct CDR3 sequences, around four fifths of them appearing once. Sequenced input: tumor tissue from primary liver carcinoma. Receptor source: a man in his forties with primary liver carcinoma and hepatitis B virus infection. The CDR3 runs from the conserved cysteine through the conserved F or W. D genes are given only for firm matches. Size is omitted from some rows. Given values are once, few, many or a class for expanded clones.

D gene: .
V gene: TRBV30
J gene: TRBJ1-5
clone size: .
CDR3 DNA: TGTGCCTGGGCCCTCGCGAGGGGCCGCAATCAGCCCCACCATTTT
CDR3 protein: CAWALARGRNQPHHF

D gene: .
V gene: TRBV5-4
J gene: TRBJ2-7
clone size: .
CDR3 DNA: TGTGCCAGCAGCGTTAGCGGAAGTTCCTACGAGCATTACTTC
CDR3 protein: CASSVSGSSYEHYF

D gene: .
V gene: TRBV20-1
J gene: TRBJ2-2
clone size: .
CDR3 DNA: TGCAGTGCTAGAGATGAGGGGCAGGCCGCGACCAGGGAGCTGTTTTTT
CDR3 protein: CSARDEGQAATRELFF

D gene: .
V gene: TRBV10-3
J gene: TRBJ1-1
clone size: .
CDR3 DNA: TGTGGCATCAGTGAGTCGAGAGGAACCGAAGCTTTCTTT
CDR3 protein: CGISESRGTEAFF

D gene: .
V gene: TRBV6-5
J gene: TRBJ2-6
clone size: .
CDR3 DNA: TGTGCCAGCAACCGACCCTGGGCAGGGCCCTTATCTGGGGCCAACATCATGACTTTC
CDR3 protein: CASNRPWAGPLSGANIMTF

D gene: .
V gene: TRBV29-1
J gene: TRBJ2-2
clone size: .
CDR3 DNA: TGCAGCGTCCTCGTACATGGACCCACCGGGGAGCTGTTTTTT
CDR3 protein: CSVLVHGPTGELFF

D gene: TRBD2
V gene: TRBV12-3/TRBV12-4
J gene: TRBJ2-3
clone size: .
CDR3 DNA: TGTGCCAGTAGTTCCCCAACTAGCGGGAGAAGTACAGATACGCGGTATTTT
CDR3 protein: CASSSPTSGRSTDTRYF

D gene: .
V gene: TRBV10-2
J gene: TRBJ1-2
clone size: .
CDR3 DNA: TGCGCCAGCACTTTCGTAAAGGACTATGACTACACCTTC
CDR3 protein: CASTFVKDYDYTF

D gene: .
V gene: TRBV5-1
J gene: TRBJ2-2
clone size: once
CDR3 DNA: TGTGCCAGCAGCTTCGTGGAGTGGAACACCGGGGAGCTGTTATTT
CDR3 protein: CASSFVEWNTGELLF

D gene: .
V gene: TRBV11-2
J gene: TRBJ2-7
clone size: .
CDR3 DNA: TGTGCCAGTAGTACCGGGGGCTACGAGGAGTACTTC
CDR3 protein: CASSTGGYEEYF

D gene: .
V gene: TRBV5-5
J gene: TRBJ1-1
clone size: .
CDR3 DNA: TGTACCAACAGCCATGAGGGTGAGCGGTACACTGTAGCTTTCTTT
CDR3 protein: CTNSHEGERYTVAFF

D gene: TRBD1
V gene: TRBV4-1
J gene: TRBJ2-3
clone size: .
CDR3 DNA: TGCGCTAGCAGCATGGACAGGATAGATACGCAGTATTTT
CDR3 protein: CASSMDRIDTQYF

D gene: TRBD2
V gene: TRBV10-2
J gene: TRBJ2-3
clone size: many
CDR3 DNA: TGCGCCAGCAGTGAGGGAGCGGGAGTTGTTACAGATACGCAGTATTTT
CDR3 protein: CASSEGAGVVTDTQYF

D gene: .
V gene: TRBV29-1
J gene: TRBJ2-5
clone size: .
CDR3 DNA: TGCAGCGTCATATTGGGAGAGACCCAGTACTTC
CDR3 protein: CSVILGETQYF

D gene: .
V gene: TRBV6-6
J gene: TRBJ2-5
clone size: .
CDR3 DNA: TGTGCCAGCAGTTACTCGGGGAGAGTCAAAGAGTCCCAGTACTTC
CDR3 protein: CASSYSGRVKESQYF

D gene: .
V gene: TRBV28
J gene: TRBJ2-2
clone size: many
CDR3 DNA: TGTGCCAGCAGTTTGTCACCCACCGGGGAGCTGTTTTTT
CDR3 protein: CASSLSPTGELFF

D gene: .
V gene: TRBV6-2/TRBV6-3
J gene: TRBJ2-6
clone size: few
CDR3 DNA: TGTGCCAGCAAGGGCAGGTCTCCTTCAGGGGCCAACGTCCTGACATTC
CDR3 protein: CASKGRSPSGANVLTF

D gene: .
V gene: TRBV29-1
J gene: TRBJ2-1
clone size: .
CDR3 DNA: TGCAGCGTTACCCTCGGTGAAACTTACAATGAGCAGTTCTTC
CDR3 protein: CSVTLGETYNEQFF

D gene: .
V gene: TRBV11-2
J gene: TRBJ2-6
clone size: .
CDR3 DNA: TGTGCCACCCAGCGGCCGCACTCTGGGGCCAACGCCCTGTCTTTC
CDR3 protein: CATQRPHSGANALSF

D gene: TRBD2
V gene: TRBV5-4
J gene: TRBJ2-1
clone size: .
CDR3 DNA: TGTGCCAGCAACTTGGGGACTAGCGGGAGGGCCTACGCTGAGCACTTCTTC
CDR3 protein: CASNLGTSGRAYAEHFF

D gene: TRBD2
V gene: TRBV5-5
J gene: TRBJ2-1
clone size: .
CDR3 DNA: TGTACCAGCAGCCCATCGAGCGGGATCTGCAATGACCAGTTCTTC
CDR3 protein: CTSSPSSGICNDQFF

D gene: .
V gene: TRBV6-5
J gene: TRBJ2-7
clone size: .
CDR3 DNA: TGTGCCGGCAGTAGGGATTTGGAGAGGGGACGCTACGAGCAGTATTTC
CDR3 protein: CAGSRDLERGRYEQYF

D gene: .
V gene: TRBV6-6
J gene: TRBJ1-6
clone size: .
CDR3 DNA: TGTGCCAGCAATACGACAGGAGTTTCGCCCCTCCACTTT
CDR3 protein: CASNTTGVSPLHF

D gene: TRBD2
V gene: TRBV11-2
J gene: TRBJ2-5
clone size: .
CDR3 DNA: TGTGCCAGCAATTCAGCCAGCGGGAGTAGGACCCAGTACTTC
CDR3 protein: CASNSASGSRTQYF

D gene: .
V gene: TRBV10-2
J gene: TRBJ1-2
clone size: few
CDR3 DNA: TGCGCCAGTAGTGGACAGAGGCTAATGAGTGGCTACACCTTC
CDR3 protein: CASSGQRLMSGYTF

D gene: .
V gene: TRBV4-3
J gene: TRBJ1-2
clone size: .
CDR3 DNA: TGCGTTAGCAGCCAAGCCGGAAACTATGGCTATACCTTC
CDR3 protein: CVSSQAGNYGYTF

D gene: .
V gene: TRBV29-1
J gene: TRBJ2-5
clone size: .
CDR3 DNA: TGCAGCGTTGAAGGACCAGGACACTTCCAAGAGACCAAGTACTTC
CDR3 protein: CSVEGPGHFQETKYF

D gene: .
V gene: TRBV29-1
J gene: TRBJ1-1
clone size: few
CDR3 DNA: TGCAGCGTTGAAACAGGCATGAACACTGAAGCTTTCTTT
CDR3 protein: CSVETGMNTEAFF

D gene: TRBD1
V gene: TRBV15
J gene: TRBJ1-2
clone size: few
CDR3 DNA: TGTGCCACCAGCACGGGGACAGGGGGTAACTATGGCTACACCTTC
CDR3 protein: CATSTGTGGNYGYTF

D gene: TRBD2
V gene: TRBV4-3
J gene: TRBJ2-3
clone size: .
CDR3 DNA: TGCGCCAGCAGTCGAGAGCTAAGCGGGGGACCAGATACTCAGTATTTT
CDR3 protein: CASSRELSGGPDTQYF

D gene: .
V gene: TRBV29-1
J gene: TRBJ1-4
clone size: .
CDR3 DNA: TGCGGCGCCCAAAAAGTGGGCCTGAATGAAAAACTGTTTTTT
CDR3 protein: CGAQKVGLNEKLFF

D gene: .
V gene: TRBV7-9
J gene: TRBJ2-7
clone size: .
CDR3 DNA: TGCGCCAGCGGTGGTTTCATGTCCTACGAGCAGTACTTC
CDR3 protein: CASGGFMSYEQYF

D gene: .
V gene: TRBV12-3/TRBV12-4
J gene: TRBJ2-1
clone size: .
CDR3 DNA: TGTGCCAGCCAATTTGGCGGAGGCAAAGAGCCTTTCTTC
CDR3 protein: CASQFGGGKEPFF

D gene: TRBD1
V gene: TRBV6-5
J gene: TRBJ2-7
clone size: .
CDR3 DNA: TGTGCCGGCAGTCCCGCCGGGACAGTAACCTACGAGCAGTACTTC
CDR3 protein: CAGSPAGTVTYEQYF

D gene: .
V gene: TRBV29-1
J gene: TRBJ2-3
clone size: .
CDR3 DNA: TGCAGCGTCGCTGGAGTGGGCGGACGTAGCACTGATACGCGGTATTTT
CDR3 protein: CSVAGVGGRSTDTRYF

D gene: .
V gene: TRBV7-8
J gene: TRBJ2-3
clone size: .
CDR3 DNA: TGTGCCACCACCCTAAAGGGTGACGGGTCTCATGCAGATACGCAGTATTTT
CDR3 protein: CATTLKGDGSHADTQYF

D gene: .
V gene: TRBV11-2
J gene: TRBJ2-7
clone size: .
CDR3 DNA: TGTGCCAGAAGCTTACGAAGGGCAGGGGAAAGCGAGCAGTACTTC
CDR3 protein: CARSLRRAGESEQYF

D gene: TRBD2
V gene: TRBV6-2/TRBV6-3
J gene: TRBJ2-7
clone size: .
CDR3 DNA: TGTGTCAGCAGCACTCCGACTAGCGGAGGATACGAACAGTACTTC
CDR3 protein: CVSSTPTSGGYEQYF

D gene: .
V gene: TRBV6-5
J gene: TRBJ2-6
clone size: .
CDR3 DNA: TGTGCCTGCAGTTACTCATGGGGCTCTGAGGTCAACGTCCTGACTTTC
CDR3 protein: CACSYSWGSEVNVLTF

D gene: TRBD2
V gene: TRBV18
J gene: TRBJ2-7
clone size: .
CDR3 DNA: TGTGCCACTTCACCACCGGGAGGAACCTCCTCCTGGGAGCAGTACTTC
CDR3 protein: CATSPPGGTSSWEQYF

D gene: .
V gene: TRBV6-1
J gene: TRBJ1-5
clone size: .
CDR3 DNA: TGTGCCAGCAGTGAAGGAGGGAACGATCAGACCCAGCATTTT
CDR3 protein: CASSEGGNDQTQHF

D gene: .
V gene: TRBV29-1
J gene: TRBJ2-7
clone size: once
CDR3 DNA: TGCAGCGTCGATTCAGGGTATGTGGACGAGCAGTACTTC
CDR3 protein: CSVDSGYVDEQYF

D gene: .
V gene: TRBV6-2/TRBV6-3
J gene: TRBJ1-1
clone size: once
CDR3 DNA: TGTGCCAGTATTTACTCCGGGAACACTGAAGCTTTCTTT
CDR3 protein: CASIYSGNTEAFF

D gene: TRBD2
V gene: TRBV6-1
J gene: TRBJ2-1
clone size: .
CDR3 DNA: TGTGCCAGCAGCCCTAGCGGGAGTGATAATGAGCAGTCCTTC
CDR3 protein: CASSPSGSDNEQSF

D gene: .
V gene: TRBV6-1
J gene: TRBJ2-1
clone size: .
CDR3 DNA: TGTGCCAGCAGTGAAGTAACTCACATTGAGCATTTCTTC
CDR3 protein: CASSEVTHIEHFF

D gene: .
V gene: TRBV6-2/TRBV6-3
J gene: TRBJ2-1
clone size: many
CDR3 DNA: TGTGCCAGCACCCACGGAGGGTCCTACAATGAGCAGTTCTTC
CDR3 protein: CASTHGGSYNEQFF

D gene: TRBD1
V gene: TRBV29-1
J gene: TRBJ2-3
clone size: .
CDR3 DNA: TGTAGCGTTGAGGGGGCCCCGGGAATCGCAGATACGCAGTATTTT
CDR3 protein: CSVEGAPGIADTQYF

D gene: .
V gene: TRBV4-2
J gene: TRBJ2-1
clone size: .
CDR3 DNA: TGTGCCATCACCCATGCCGGGGGACAGTGGAACAATGAGCAGTTCTTC
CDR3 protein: CAITHAGGQWNNEQFF